This TCR beta chain stems from a study of T cell responses to AZD1222 COVID-19 vaccine. The V and J ends lost 3 bases and 0 bases respectively, with 8 bases between them. CDR3 length: 15 amino acids. CDR1 MDHEN and CDR2 SYDVKM come from the germline V gene. Profiled with immunoSEQ multiplex PCR; TCRdb holds only in-frame clones, not every one. The table includes approximately 140,000 clones, 80% to 90% detected once. A remark on this clone: Its specificity is not known.

Overall study results and limits: Clonal diversity was possibly underestimated, and the donors were mostly white British, with more females.

The gene calls are TRBV28 and TRBJ2-2; D is perhaps TRBD1 or TRBD2 (6 bases each). The sequenced sample was peripheral blood, obtained on day 0 of AZD1222 vaccination. This receptor was identified in an adult in good health. The CDR3 DNA sequence: TGTGCCAGCAGTTTCGGGGGCACGAACACCGGGGAGCTGTTTTTT. Amino acids: CASSFGGTNTGELFF. The variable domain in full, completed from reference TRBV28 and TRBJ2-2, reads DVKVTQSSRYLVKRTGEKVFLECVQDMDHENMFWYRQDPGLGLRLIYFSYDVKMKEKGDIPEGYSVSREKKERFSLILESASTNQTSMYLCASSFGGTNTGELFFGEGSRLTVL.